This is a list of T cell receptor beta chains from one sample in a study of glioma-infiltrating T cells. TCRdb itself ran the multiplex PCR reads through MiXCR, one entry per CDR3 protein. The sample has about 140,000 distinct CDR3 sequences, about 39% seen once. Sequenced sample: glioma tissue, nonneoplastic brain tissue, or PBMCs (not recorded which). These receptors came from a human donor with low-grade glioma or glioblastoma, undergoing nonglioma brain surgery, or in good health (not recorded which). CDR3s leave out the opening cysteine and the closing phenylalanine or tryptophan.

len	j_gene	v_gene	CDR3aa
11	TRBJ1-2	TRBV12-3/TRBV12-4	ASNWGQGSGYT
11	TRBJ2-7	TRBV7-3	ASSLNGGLEQY
11	TRBJ2-1	TRBV4-2	ASSHTSYNEQF
15	TRBJ1-1	TRBV4-1	ASSQAQDRVSYTEAF
13	TRBJ2-1	TRBV27	ASSLQGRRVDEQF
14	TRBJ2-3	TRBV7-9	ASRPHPRLGTDTQY
12	TRBJ2-5	TRBV6-2/TRBV6-3	ATSDLASRETQY
11	TRBJ1-1	TRBV10-2	ASMTDRTTEAF
12	TRBJ2-7	TRBV6-5	ASSRWTGAYEQY
13	TRBJ2-1	TRBV20-1	SASSGTGTRNEQF
11	TRBJ1-1	TRBV6-2/TRBV6-3	ASRQGGDTEAF
11	TRBJ2-7	TRBV28	ASSAQLLGEQY
14	TRBJ2-3	TRBV4-2	ASSQEPILAADTQY
12	TRBJ2-1	TRBV4-1	ASSPEGDYNEQF
12	TRBJ2-1	TRBV6-2/TRBV6-3	ASSVLAGDQEQF
13	TRBJ1-4	TRBV28	ASSIQTGSNEKLF
11	TRBJ1-1	TRBV6-1	ASTVGSNTEAF
12	TRBJ2-7	TRBV27	ASRASGRPLEQY
11	TRBJ2-7	TRBV10-3	AIRRGQGYEQY
14	TRBJ1-2	TRBV20-1	SAAITGTGDNYGYT
10	TRBJ2-5	TRBV28	ASAMDIKTQY
13	TRBJ2-3	TRBV7-2	ASSLVSTSTDTQY
9	TRBJ2-1	TRBV4-1	ASSGGGEQF
13	TRBJ2-1	TRBV4-1	ASSRIAATYNEQF
12	TRBJ2-7	TRBV20-1	SAHSGRPPYEQC
12	TRBJ1-1	TRBV27	ASSLSEVGTEAF
8	TRBJ1-2	TRBV12-3/TRBV12-4	ASGQSGYT
10	TRBJ1-5	TRBV6-1	ASRTSQGPQH
11	TRBJ2-2	TRBV6-1	ASTHPVTGELF
12	TRBJ1-5	TRBV28	ASSPLGGDQPQH
11	TRBJ2-1	TRBV6-2/TRBV6-3	ASSYRGLDEQS
12	TRBJ1-5	TRBV19	ASRDWYSNQPQH
12	TRBJ2-2	TRBV6-6	ASSYSGISGELF
11	TRBJ1-1	TRBV6-2/TRBV6-3	ASRPTTNTEAF
14	TRBJ1-2	TRBV4-1	ASSQVGGEALYGYT
12	TRBJ1-5	TRBV20-1	SATGGYSDQPKH
14	TRBJ2-5	TRBV6-2/TRBV6-3	ASTGGNTGGRKTQY
12	TRBJ1-5	TRBV28	ASKASHSNQPQH
15	TRBJ2-3	TRBV4-1	ASSEETVQGGTDTQY